The clone carrying this T cell receptor beta chain was seen at least ten times. Its matching antigen is unknown. The entry originates in a study of CD8 T cells in ankylosing spondylitis. Study results and caveats: Ankylosing spondylitis blood appeared to be characterized by a TCR beta motif of eight highly homologous variants. Relatively rare in peripheral blood, disease-linked clones were also CD8+. Several of the motif variants were reported before in synovial fluid and blood from reactive arthritis.

The V gene lost 8 bases and the J gene lost 5 bases, with 15 bases spanning the gap. CDR3 length: 13 amino acids. TCRdb re-called the 5' RACE reads with MiXCR, one entry per CDR3 protein. The table lists 500,000 or so distinct CDR3 sequences, roughly 5.3% of them singletons. This chain links TRBV12-3 or TRBV12-4 with TRBJ1-1, with D possibly being TRBD1 (5 bases). The sample taken for sequencing was blood, either unsorted or a sorted T cell fraction (not recorded which). This receptor was identified in a male donor with ankylosing spondylitis. CDR3 nucleotide sequence: TGTGCCAGCCTCTCGTTGCGGGGGACTGAAGCTTTCTTT. Translating it yields CASLSLRGTEAFF.